A selection of T cell receptor beta chains follows, all from one sample in a study of cytomegalovirus exposure and HLA in healthy donors. Assay: immunoSEQ multiplex PCR; the TCRdb copy retains only in-frame clones and omits some. The sample includes some 240,000 clones, about 90% of them seen just once. Sequenced sample: PBMCs. The receptors were sampled from a young woman in good health and CMV-seropositive. Both conserved end residues are part of each CDR3. The D gene is left open where the match is weak. Some rows have no size entry. The others give once, few or many, or a class for an expanded clone.

D	J	V	size	CDR3	DNA
.	TRBJ2-5	TRBV19	.	CASSTGGSTQYF	TGTGCCAGTAGTACAGGAGGGTCGACCCAGTACTTC
.	TRBJ2-2	TRBV6-1	.	CASSEASYSTEKNIGELFF	TGTGCCAGCAGTGAAGCAAGTTACTCGACAGAAAAGAATATCGGGGAGCTGTTTTTT
.	TRBJ2-7	TRBV19	.	CASSSIKTAYYEQYF	TGTGCCAGTAGTTCGATCAAGACAGCGTACTACGAGCAGTACTTC
.	TRBJ2-7	TRBV5-1	.	CASQEQSSYEQYF	TGCGCCAGCCAGGAACAGAGCTCCTACGAGCAGTACTTC
TRBD1	TRBJ1-1	TRBV5-1	once	CASSLGTGASNTEAFF	TGCGCCAGCAGCCTCGGGACAGGGGCGTCGAACACTGAAGCTTTCTTT
TRBD2	TRBJ2-7	TRBV2	few	CASSELAGVGYEQYF	TGTGCCAGCAGTGAACTGGCGGGAGTTGGGTACGAGCAGTACTTC
TRBD2	TRBJ2-7	TRBV4-2	.	CASSQEYRLADSYEQYF	TGTGCCAGCAGCCAAGAGTACCGGCTAGCGGATTCATACGAGCAGTACTTC
.	TRBJ2-5	TRBV10-1	.	CASSESRAPGQETQYF	TGCGCCAGCAGTGAGTCGCGGGCGCCCGGCCAAGAGACCCAGTACTTC
TRBD1	TRBJ2-4	TRBV6-6	.	CASSRRGQGLNIQYF	TGTGCCAGCAGCCGCAGAGGACAGGGTCTCAACATTCAGTACTTC
TRBD1	TRBJ2-7	TRBV7-6	.	CASSLGQGASSYEQYF	TGTGCCAGCAGCTTAGGACAGGGGGCGAGCTCCTACGAGCAGTACTTC
TRBD1	TRBJ1-1	TRBV19	.	CATKGQLNTEAFF	TGTGCCACCAAGGGACAGCTGAACACTGAAGCTTTCTTT
.	TRBJ1-1	TRBV4-1	.	CASSSPVRGIFEAFF	TGCGCCAGCAGCTCCCCGGTCAGAGGGATATTTGAAGCTTTCTTT
.	TRBJ2-1	TRBV27	.	CASSQGPRGYNEQFF	TGTGCCAGCAGTCAAGGCCCTAGGGGCTACAATGAGCAGTTCTTC
.	TRBJ1-4	TRBV7-9	.	CASSVRLTNEKLFF	TGTGCCAGCAGCGTTCGACTGACTAATGAAAAACTGTTTTTT
TRBD2	TRBJ2-1	TRBV28	.	CASSLDLGTSGRRGNEQFF	TGTGCCAGCAGTTTAGACTTGGGGACTAGCGGGAGAAGGGGCAATGAGCAGTTCTTC
TRBD2	TRBJ2-1	TRBV2	.	CASKAGFAYNEQFF	TGTGCCAGCAAAGCGGGATTCGCCTACAATGAGCAGTTCTTC
.	TRBJ1-2	TRBV5-1	.	CASSLQSGKSNYGYTF	TGCGCCAGCAGCCTTCAATCAGGAAAGTCTAACTATGGCTACACCTTC
.	TRBJ2-3	TRBV14	once	CASSQLGRGSTDTQYF	TGTGCCAGCAGCCAACTCGGCAGGGGTAGCACAGATACGCAGTATTTT
TRBD2	TRBJ2-5	TRBV15	few	CATSSRGRAQTQYF	TGTGCCACCAGCAGCCGCGGGAGGGCTCAGACCCAGTACTTC
TRBD2	TRBJ2-1	TRBV7-2	once	CASSLYPQRDGTSGPFF	TGTGCCAGCAGCTTATATCCGCAGAGAGACGGGACTAGCGGTCCGTTCTTC
.	TRBJ1-2	TRBV10-3	.	CAISPRNYGYTF	TGTGCCATCAGTCCCAGGAACTATGGCTACACCTTC
.	TRBJ1-2	TRBV11-2	once	CASSLNTGVYGYTF	TGTGCCAGCAGCTTAAACACAGGCGTCTATGGCTACACCTTC
.	TRBJ1-3	TRBV5-1	.	CASSGASSGNTIYF	TGCGCCAGCAGCGGGGCTAGCTCTGGAAACACCATATATTTT
TRBD2	TRBJ2-2	TRBV28	.	CASSPLTSGRLRDTGELFF	TGTGCCAGCAGTCCTTTGACTAGCGGGAGGTTAAGAGACACCGGGGAGCTGTTTTTT
TRBD2	TRBJ2-7	TRBV2	.	CASSVLAGQTYEQYF	TGTGCCAGCAGTGTTCTAGCGGGGCAAACCTACGAGCAGTACTTC
TRBD1	TRBJ1-5	TRBV19	once	CALDRGLGKQPQHF	TGTGCCTTAGACAGGGGGCTAGGAAAACAGCCCCAGCATTTT
.	TRBJ2-6	TRBV7-9	.	CASSLGGPGANVLTF	TGTGCCAGCAGCCTAGGGGGGCCTGGGGCCAACGTCCTGACTTTC
.	TRBJ2-7	TRBV27	.	CASNSQGYVYEQYF	TGTGCCAGCAATTCGCAGGGGTACGTCTACGAGCAGTACTTC
.	TRBJ2-2	TRBV5-1	few	CATAVMAAGTGELFF	TGCGCCACTGCGGTCATGGCTGCGGGCACCGGGGAGCTGTTTTTT
.	TRBJ2-7	TRBV5-6	.	CASSLDRSSEQYF	TGTGCCAGCAGCTTGGATCGATCTAGCGAGCAGTACTTC
TRBD1	TRBJ2-7	TRBV2	once	CASKLRGTYEQYF	TGTGCCAGCAAACTCAGGGGGACCTACGAGCAGTACTTC
.	TRBJ1-1	TRBV10-2	.	CASKTGNREAFF	TGCGCCAGCAAGACAGGTAATCGGGAAGCTTTCTTT
.	TRBJ2-2	TRBV6-4	.	CASSEGASNTGELFF	TGTGCCAGCAGTGAGGGGGCCTCGAACACCGGGGAGCTGTTTTTT
TRBD1	TRBJ2-7	TRBV11-2	.	CASSGPRTGASYEQYF	TGTGCCAGCAGCGGCCCCCGGACAGGGGCCTCCTACGAGCAGTACTTC
.	TRBJ2-7	TRBV28	.	CASSPTGRGTSYEQYF	TGTGCCAGCAGTCCAACTGGTAGGGGTACCTCCTACGAGCAGTACTTC
TRBD2	TRBJ2-4	TRBV27	.	CASSNSGRAENIQYF	TGTGCCAGCAGCAATAGCGGGAGGGCGGAAAACATTCAGTACTTC
TRBD2	TRBJ2-5	TRBV10-3	.	CAISASPAGGQETQYF	TGTGCCATCAGTGCCTCTCCAGCGGGAGGACAAGAGACCCAGTACTTC
TRBD1	TRBJ1-2	TRBV6-1	.	CASTWDRGFGYTF	TGTGCCAGCACTTGGGACAGGGGATTCGGCTACACCTTC
TRBD1	TRBJ2-2	TRBV19	once	CASNRAGGAMNTGELFF	TGTGCCAGTAATAGGGCAGGGGGCGCGATGAACACCGGGGAGCTGTTTTTT
.	TRBJ2-3	TRBV5-1	.	CASSLVGIRTDTQYF	TGCGCCAGCAGCTTGGTCGGGATACGCACAGATACGCAGTATTTT
.	TRBJ2-7	TRBV28	.	CASRQQGTYEQYF	TGTGCCAGCCGTCAACAGGGCACCTACGAGCAGTACTTC
TRBD1	TRBJ2-2	TRBV7-9	.	CASSYQDRVGELFF	TGTGCCAGCAGCTACCAGGACAGGGTGGGGGAGCTGTTTTTT
.	TRBJ2-3	TRBV9	.	CASSVGRRATDTQYF	TGTGCCAGCAGCGTAGGACGGAGGGCCACAGATACGCAGTATTTT
.	TRBJ2-1	TRBV7-3	.	CASAGNSYNEQFF	TGTGCCAGCGCGGGGAACTCCTACAATGAGCAGTTCTTC
.	TRBJ2-7	TRBV18	.	CASSPGQGSYEQYF	TGTGCCAGCTCACCTGGTCAGGGTTCCTACGAGCAGTACTTC
TRBD2	TRBJ2-1	TRBV30	.	CAWSEILAMFPQGQFF	TGTGCCTGGAGTGAAATACTAGCGATGTTTCCCCAGGGGCAGTTCTTC
TRBD1	TRBJ1-2	TRBV18	.	CASSPRQGDAVAGYTF	TGTGCCAGCTCACCAAGACAGGGGGACGCCGTAGCCGGCTACACCTTC
.	TRBJ2-2	TRBV28	.	CASSLRDWDTGELFF	TGTGCCAGCAGTCTCCGGGACTGGGACACCGGGGAGCTGTTTTTT